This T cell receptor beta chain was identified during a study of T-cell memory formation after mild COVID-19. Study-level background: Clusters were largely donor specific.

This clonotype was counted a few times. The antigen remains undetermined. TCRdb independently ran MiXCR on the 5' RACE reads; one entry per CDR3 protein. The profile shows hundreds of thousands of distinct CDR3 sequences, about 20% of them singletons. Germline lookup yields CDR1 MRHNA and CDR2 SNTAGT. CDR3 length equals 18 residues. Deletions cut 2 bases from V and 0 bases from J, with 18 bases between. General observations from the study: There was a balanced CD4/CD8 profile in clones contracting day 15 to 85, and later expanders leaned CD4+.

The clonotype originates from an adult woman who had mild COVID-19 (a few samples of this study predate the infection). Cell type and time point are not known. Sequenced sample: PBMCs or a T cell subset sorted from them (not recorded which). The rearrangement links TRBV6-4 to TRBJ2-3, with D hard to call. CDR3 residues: CASSDLGLRRASTDTQYF. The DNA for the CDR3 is TGTGCCAGCAGTGACCTGGGGTTAAGGCGAGCTAGCACAGATACGCAGTATTTT.